These 29 T cell receptor beta chains came from one sample sequenced in a study of Graves' ophthalmopathy and Graves' hyperthyroidism. As the template, RNA transcripts were used to amplify TCR beta CDR3 regions. Second-round multiplex PCR came after a first-round RT-PCR that employed HTBI primers. TCRdb re-called the multiplex PCR reads with MiXCR, one entry per CDR3 protein. The sample lists 500,000 to 800,000 distinct CDR3 sequences, approximately 39% occurring once. Specimen: peripheral blood. These receptors were collected from an adult man with Graves' ophthalmopathy.

There are many counts of this clonotype. This sequence joins TRBV28 and TRBJ2-7; D ambiguous. Germline CDR1 MDHEN, CDR2 SYDVKM. The ends were cut back, 8 bases at V and 3 bases at J, with 8 bases in the middle. The CDR3 loop spans 11 amino acids. This CDR3 is CASRVSYEQYF. The CDR3 DNA is TGTGCCAGCCGGGTGAGCTACGAGCAGTACTTC.

The V gene is TRBV29-1, the J gene TRBJ2-7, with unresolved D. Germline CDR1 reads SQVTM; CDR2 reads ANQGSEA. V was trimmed by 0 bases and J by 12 bases, leaving 15 bases between them. The CDR3 is 12 amino acids. CDR3 protein: CSVEDPGVLRYF. CDR3 DNA: TGCAGCGTTGAAGATCCTGGCGTCCTGCGGTACTTC.

This chain uses TRBV24-1 with TRBJ1-2; D is unresolved. Germline CDR1 and CDR2: KGHDR and SFDVKD. V lost 3 bases to trimming and J lost 4 bases, with 11 bases between them. This CDR3 has 14 amino acids. CDR3 amino acids: CATSDPRVPYGYTF. The CDR3 DNA reads TGTGCCACCAGTGATCCCCGGGTCCCCTATGGCTACACCTTC.

This clonotype came up a few times. One end of the junction varies from germline; a read error may be responsible. The chain joins TRBV10-3 to TRBJ1-5; D not certain. Germline V gene lookup returns CDR1 ENHRY and CDR2 SYGVKD. CDR3 length: 16 amino acids. The CDR3 reads CASSYSVPQGNQPQHF. The CDR3 bases are TGTGCCAGCAGTTACTCGGTTCCCCAGGGCAATCAGCCCCAGCATTTT.

This clonotype appeared a few times. The junction shows a germline mismatch at one end, possibly a read error. The chain joins TRBV5-1 to TRBJ1-2; D gene unclear. The CDR3 is 14 residues long. Germline V gene lookup returns CDR1 SGHRS and CDR2 YFSETQ. CDR3 in amino acids: CASSIYQVNYGYTF. CDR3 coding DNA: TGTGCCAGCAGCATATATCAGGTTAACTATGGCTACACCTTC.

The chain links TRBV24-1 to TRBJ2-5; a weak D match, TRBD1 (6 bases). Per the germline V gene, CDR1 is KGHDR and CDR2 is SFDVKD. The CDR3 consists of 14 residues. Trimming pared 5 bases from V and 5 bases from J, leaving 14 bases between. The CDR3: CATSAGRGRETQYF. Here the CDR3 DNA reads TGTGCCACCAGTGCAGGCAGGGGAAGGGAGACCCAGTACTTC.

There are many counts of this clonotype. The chain employs TRBV11-3 and TRBJ2-7; unclear D gene. The CDR3 runs to 13 residues. V gave up 0 bases and J gave up 6 bases, with 9 bases separating them. Germline V CDR1 and CDR2: SGHNT, YENEEA. The CDR3 here is CASSLDAVSEQYF. The CDR3 coding sequence is TGTGCCAGCAGCTTAGATGCCGTTTCCGAGCAGTACTTC.

This clonotype was picked up many times. The J gene is TRBJ1-2, the V gene TRBV12-3 or TRBV12-4, with 9 bases fitting TRBD1. V lost 6 bases to trimming and J lost 4 bases; unmatched junction nucleotides: 6. The CDR3 has 14 residues. DNA of the CDR3: TGTGCCAGCAGCCCAGGGACAGGGAGCTATGGCTACACCTTC. It encodes CASSPGTGSYGYTF.

This sequence joins TRBV12-3 or TRBV12-4 and TRBJ2-2; 7 nucleotides match TRBD1. CDR3 length equals 14 residues. V lost 5 bases, J lost 3 bases, and 3 bases stayed unmatched. CDR3 in DNA: TGTGCCAGCAGTGAGGGACAGTACACCGGGGAGCTGTTTTTT. It specifies CASSEGQYTGELFF.

A word on this clonotype: A much larger clone lies one base from this, so it may be a read error. This chain joins TRBV6-6 and TRBJ2-7, with D possibly being TRBD1 (6 bases). Trimming removed 6 bases from V and 3 bases from J, with 9 bases in between. Germline values: CDR1 MNHNY, CDR2 SVGAGI (reference sequence). The CDR3 has 12 residues. The CDR3 DNA reads TGTGCCAGCAGAGGACAGAGCTACGAGCAGTACTTC. This codes for CASRGQSYEQYF.

This chain joins TRBV10-3 and TRBJ2-7; 10 bases line up with TRBD1. Germline CDR1 reads ENHRY; CDR2 reads SYGVKD. The CDR3 is 13 amino acids. V was pared by 7 bases and J by 3 bases, with 3 bases of the junction left unmatched. In DNA form, the CDR3 reads TGTGCCATCATGGACAGGGGGTACTACGAGCAGTACTTC. It is translated as CAIMDRGYYEQYF.

V is TRBV7-8 and J is TRBJ1-5, with a possible D match to TRBD1 (6 bases). Germline V gene sequence: CDR1 SGHVS, CDR2 FQNEAQ. This CDR3 spans 15 amino acids. V was shortened by 1 base and J by 7 bases, with 14 bases between the two germline ends. CDR3 nucleotides: TGTGCCAGCAGCTTAGAGTCAGGGGTCAACCAGCCCCAGCATTTT. Its protein is CASSLESGVNQPQHF.

In the case of this clonotype: This CDR3 fails to terminate in the conserved phenylalanine or tryptophan, so it likely reflects a read error. The DNA is left out, because the CDR3 cannot be placed on it with certainty; the CDR3 is given as TCRdb lists it. J is TRBJ2-5 and V is TRBV15. Germline CDR1 LNHNV, CDR2 YYDKDF (reference sequence). Including both end residues, the CDR3 is 8 amino acids long. The CDR3 region is CATSPQGI.

This clonotype appeared many times. The genes are TRBV2 and TRBJ2-5, with no clear D. V was cut by 6 bases and J by 6 bases, with 5 bases left in between. The CDR3 sequence is 10 residues long. Germline CDR1 SNHLY, CDR2 FYNNEI. CDR3 nucleotide sequence: TGTGCCAGCAGCGGCCAGACCCAGTACTTC. This gives the protein CASSGQTQYF.

This clonotype was detected ten times or more. The chain employs TRBV9 and TRBJ2-7; TRBD1 might be the D (6 bases). The V end was cut by 3 bases, the J end by 4 bases, with 14 bases between. The CDR3 totals 14 residues. Germline V CDR1 and CDR2: SGDLS, YYNGEE. CDR3 amino acids: CASSADGQLYEQYF. In DNA form, the CDR3 reads TGTGCCAGCAGCGCCGACGGACAGCTTTACGAGCAGTACTTC.

At least ten counts were recorded for this clonotype. Compared with germline, one end of the junction differs, possibly owing to a read error. The gene calls are TRBV7-8 and TRBJ1-2; maybe TRBD1 (6 bases). This CDR3 spans 14 amino acids. Germline V gene data show CDR1 as SGHVS and CDR2 as FQNEAQ. CDR3 amino acids: CAGSETGPNYGYTF. In DNA, the CDR3 is TGTGCCGGCAGCGAGACAGGTCCTAACTATGGCTACACCTTC.

This clonotype was counted between two and nine times. V usage is TRBV19 and J usage is TRBJ2-3, with D possibly TRBD2 on 5 matching bases. The ends were cut back, 10 bases at V and 0 bases at J, with 11 bases in the middle. Germline CDR1 and CDR2: LNHDA and SQIVND (reference sequence). The CDR3 loop spans 13 amino acids. CDR3 nucleotide sequence: TGTGCCACTAACGGACTTAGCACAGATACGCAGTATTTT. This sequence encodes CATNGLSTDTQYF.

This clonotype was observed a handful of times. The chain links TRBV6-6 to TRBJ1-2; 7 bases are a match to TRBD1. The V gene end was trimmed by 5 bases and the J gene end by 3 bases; junction bases not matched to a gene: 9. The CDR3 runs to 15 residues. Germline V lookup: CDR1 MNHNY, CDR2 SVGAGI (reference sequence). The CDR3 DNA reads as TGTGCCAGCAGTCCCTTGGCGACAGGGCACTATGGCTACACCTTC. Amino acids: CASSPLATGHYGYTF.

This clonotype came up many times. V usage is TRBV19 and J usage is TRBJ2-7; TRBD2 agrees at 8 bases. Trimming removed 4 bases from V and 6 bases from J; junction bases left unmatched: 5. Germline V gene data show CDR1 as LNHDA and CDR2 as SQIVND (reference sequence). This CDR3 is built from 13 residues. The chain's CDR3 is CASSRGLAAEQYF. Here the CDR3 DNA reads TGTGCCAGTAGTAGAGGACTAGCTGCCGAGCAGTACTTC.

The rearrangement links TRBV12-3 or TRBV12-4 to TRBJ1-2; D unclear. V was cut by 6 bases and J by 8 bases, with 16 bases left in between. There are 13 residues in the CDR3. CDR3 sequence: CASSRPGAVGYTF. The CDR3 region has the DNA TGTGCCAGCAGCCGCCCGGGCGCCGTAGGCTACACCTTC.

This clonotype was found many times. This chain uses TRBV15 with TRBJ2-5; D uncertain. In germline, CDR1 is LNHNV, CDR2 YYDKDF (reference sequence). The CDR3 loop spans 11 amino acids. V shed 4 bases and J shed 2 bases, with 2 bases lying between them. CDR3 in amino acids: CATSKQETQYF. In DNA, the CDR3 is TGTGCCACCAGCAAGCAAGAGACCCAGTACTTC.

This sequence joins TRBV6-5 and TRBJ1-1; 8 bases match TRBD1. V gave up 6 bases and J gave up 4 bases; unmatched junction bases: 7. CDR1 and CDR2 (germline): MNHEY, SVGAGI. The CDR3 length is 14 residues. CDR3 residues: CASSARTGSTEAFF. The CDR3 DNA reads as TGTGCCAGCAGCGCCCGGACAGGGAGCACTGAAGCTTTCTTT.

As regards this clonotype: A much bigger clone sits one base away, suggesting this may be a read error. J is TRBJ2-5 and V is TRBV24-1; 7 bases align to TRBD1. Germline V gives CDR1 KGHDR, CDR2 SFDVKD. This CDR3 region has 16 residues. For the CDR3, the DNA is TGTGCCACCGGTGATTTAAACAGGGGAAACCAAGAGACCCAGTACTTC. Protein product: CATGDLNRGNQETQYF.

This chain uses TRBV30 with TRBJ1-2, with D unclear. Per the germline V gene, CDR1 is GTSNPN and CDR2 is SVGIG (reference sequence). Deletions cut 0 bases from V and 4 bases from J, with 12 bases between. The CDR3 length is 14 residues. CDR3 nucleotide sequence: TGTGCCTGGAGTGTAGGACTTCGGAGCTATGGCTACACCTTC. Protein: CAWSVGLRSYGYTF.

This chain joins TRBV18 and TRBJ2-3, with D hard to call. The CDR3 has 13 amino acids. Trimming took 6 bases from V and 5 from J, leaving 12 bases between them. Germline V gene data show CDR1 as KGHSH and CDR2 as LQKENI. CDR3 DNA sequence: TGTGCCAGCTCCATGGCGGTGCAAGATACGCAGTATTTT. As protein: CASSMAVQDTQYF. Drawing the rest from reference TRBV18 and TRBJ2-3, the complete variable domain is NAGVMQNPRHLVRRRGQEARLRCSPMKGHSHVYWYRQLPEEGLKFMVYLQKENIIDESGMPKERFSAEFPKEGPSILRIQQVVRGDSAAYFCASSMAVQDTQYFGPGTRLTVL.

This clonotype was counted many times. The V and J genes are TRBV10-2 and TRBJ1-5; D ambiguous. Per the germline V gene, CDR1 is WSHSY and CDR2 is SAAADI. CDR3 length: 15 residues. The V end lost 4 bases, the J end lost 1 base, and 11 bases lay between the germline ends. CDR3 loop: CASSGADGSNQPQHF. The DNA of the CDR3 is TGCGCCAGCAGTGGGGCAGACGGGAGCAATCAGCCCCAGCATTTT.

This clonotype was recorded many times. This chain links TRBV5-8 with TRBJ1-2; no clear D gene. Trimming removed 1 base from V and 3 bases from J, with 10 bases in between. The germline gives CDR1 SGHTS, CDR2 YDEGEE. This CDR3 comprises 14 residues. The CDR3 spells CASSLSAHHYGYTF. The CDR3 DNA follows: TGTGCCAGCAGCTTGTCAGCACACCACTATGGCTACACCTTC. Based on the CDR3 plus reference TRBV5-8 and TRBJ1-2, the full variable domain is EAGVTQSPTHLIKTRGQQATLRCSPISGHTSVYWYQQALGLGLQFLLWYDEGEERNRGNFPPRFSGRQFPNYSSELNVNALELEDSALYLCASSLSAHHYGYTFGSGTRLTVV.

This chain connects TRBV29-1 to TRBJ1-2, with a possible D match to TRBD1 (6 bases). In germline, CDR1 is SQVTM, CDR2 ANQGSEA. The CDR3 contains 13 residues. Between the trimmed V and J ends, which lost 5 bases and 5 bases, there was a span of 15 bases. CDR3 in amino acids: CSVPPRTEYGYTF. Here the CDR3 DNA reads TGCAGCGTTCCCCCCAGGACAGAATATGGCTACACCTTC.

The chain carries TRBV5-4 and TRBJ2-5; 7 bases are shared with TRBD1. Trimming at V came to 2 bases and at J to 3 bases, leaving 4 bases not matched to a gene. CDR3 length: 14 amino acids. In germline, CDR1 is SGHNT, CDR2 YYREEE (reference sequence). The CDR3 protein is CASSLEGAEETQYF. CDR3 bases: TGTGCCAGCAGCTTAGAGGGGGCGGAAGAGACCCAGTACTTC.